This T cell receptor (beta chain) was observed in a study of blood T cell repertoires in COVID-19. Study at large: Specimens from acute and convalescent COVID-19 originated in the United States, Italy and Spain. PBMCs, B-cell-depleted T cells, or T cells were the source of the cDNA or gDNA that made up the material.

Per the original methods: Nucleated cell counts were estimated from reference gene primer amplification. The method was immunoSEQ multiplex PCR; TCRdb's version includes in-frame clones alone and lacks a portion of them. V and J calls plus clone size are reproduced from that table; the DNA served to infer D and trimming. The data hold 71,000 or so clones, with 86% observed a single time. The CDR3 covers 14 residues. Looked up from germline, CDR1 is SGHDN and CDR2 is FVKESK. The V end lost 6 bases, the J end lost 2 bases, and 11 bases lay between the germline ends. Source material: peripheral blood. This receptor was obtained from a man older than 75 in a cohort sampled during active COVID-19. The chain is built from TRBV14 and TRBJ2-1; TRBD2 might be the D (5 bases). The CDR3 bases are TGTGCCAGCAGTCCCGGGATAACCTACAATGAGCAGTTCTTC. Its protein is CASSPGITYNEQFF. Drawing the rest from reference TRBV14 and TRBJ2-1, the complete variable domain is EAGVTQFPSHSVIEKGQTVTLRCDPISGHDNLYWYRRVMGKEIKFLLHFVKESKQDESGMPNNRFLAERTGGTYSTLKVQPAELEDSGVYFCASSPGITYNEQFFGPGTRLTVL.